This entry describes one T cell receptor beta chain. Trimming shortened V by 3 bases and J by 1 base, and 19 bases separated the two germline ends. The germline V gene encodes CDR1 MGHRA and CDR2 YSYEKL. The CDR3 runs to 17 residues. Amplified regions were TCR beta CDR3 sequences from RNA transcripts. A first-round RT-PCR of the TCR CDR3 used the HTBI primer set. MiXCR, run by TCRdb on the multiplex PCR reads, gives a single entry per CDR3 protein. The sample includes 600,000 to 900,000 distinct CDR3 sequences, about 15% of them seen just once. The data originate from a study of T cells in Graves' hyperthyroidism and ophthalmopathy.

The receptor's source is a man between 18 and 35 years old with Graves' hyperthyroidism. The V and J genes are TRBV4-1 and TRBJ2-7, with a weak D call TRBD1 (5 bases). Material for sequencing was blood. As DNA, the CDR3 is TGCGCCAGCAGCCAGGGGCCTTCCGGGTCGGAGTCCTACGAGCAGTACTTC. Amino acids: CASSQGPSGSESYEQYF.